The 29 T cell receptor beta chains below come from one sample, sequenced in a study of cytomegalovirus exposure and HLA in healthy donors. Primers for the PCR totalled 60 Vbeta and 13 Jbeta. Clones were read by immunoSEQ multiplex PCR, and TCRdb kept only the in-frame ones, dropping some. Altogether 200,000 to 250,000 clones are present, 70% to 80% being singletons, with the ten largest covering 2.5% to 3%. The sequenced sample consisted of PBMCs. These receptors were taken from a woman in her fifties or sixties in good health and CMV-seropositive.

This chain uses TRBV15 with TRBJ2-5; 7 bases are shared with TRBD2. The J call could be wrong; TRBJ2-7 is a better fit for the DNA end. Germline CDR1 LNHNV, CDR2 YYDKDF (reference sequence). This CDR3 has 15 amino acids. The CDR3 DNA is TGTGCCACCAGCAGAGGTGGCGGGGGTACCTACGAGCAGTACTTC. Translating it yields CATSRGGGGTYEQYF.

The table lists this clone with a few counts. This chain links TRBV5-1 with TRBJ1-2, with 9 bases that match TRBD1. The CDR3 extends over 14 amino acids. Trimming cost V 0 bases and J 7 bases; bases outside gene matches: 4. Germline loops: CDR1 SGHRS, CDR2 YFSETQ. The CDR3 coding sequence is TGCGCCAGCAGCTTGGAAACAGGGGGCGGTGGCTACACCTTC. Its translation is CASSLETGGGGYTF. Filled out from reference TRBV5-1 and TRBJ1-2, the complete variable domain reads KAGVTQTPRYLIKTRGQQVTLSCSPISGHRSVSWYQQTPGQGLQFLFEYFSETQRNKGNFPGRFSGRQFSNSRSEMNVSTLELGDSALYLCASSLETGGGGYTFGSGTRLTVV.

The chain couples TRBV30 to TRBJ2-5, with TRBD2 matching 8 bases. The length of the CDR3 is 16 residues. The germline V gene has CDR1 GTSNPN and CDR2 SVGIG (reference sequence). With 0 bases clipped from V and 1 base from J, the junction kept 7 bases outside the gene matches. Written as DNA, the CDR3 is TGTGCCTGGAGTGTACAAAGCGGGAGAGGCCAAGAGACCCAGTACTTC. It encodes CAWSVQSGRGQETQYF.

This clone has just a few counts. The V gene is TRBV2, the J gene TRBJ1-1; 9 bases align to TRBD1. The ends lost 6 bases at V and 6 bases at J; junction bases unmatched: 5. This CDR3 region has 13 residues. Germline V gives CDR1 SNHLY, CDR2 FYNNEI. The CDR3 bases are TGTGCCAGCAGGGGACAGGGACTCGCTGAAGCTTTCTTT. It specifies CASRGQGLAEAFF. Full variable domain (missing parts from reference TRBV2 and TRBJ1-1): EPEVTQTPSHQVTQMGQEVILRCVPISNHLYFYWYRQILGQKVEFLVSFYNNEISEKSEIFDDQFSVERPDGSNFTLKIRSTKLEDSAMYFCASRGQGLAEAFFGQGTRLTVV.

The V gene is TRBV27, the J gene TRBJ2-2, with TRBD2 identical over 7 bases. After removal of 0 bases from V and 7 bases from J, the junction contained 8 bases not matched to a gene. This CDR3 has 16 amino acids. Germline lookup yields CDR1 MNHEY and CDR2 SMNVEV (reference sequence). The CDR3 sequence: CASSLSRGSNVGELFF. DNA of the CDR3: TGTGCCAGCAGTTTATCTCGCGGGAGTAATGTCGGGGAGCTGTTTTTT.

Points on this clone: The junction departs from the called germline gene at one end, perhaps through a read error. The CDR3 here is CSSRLDRGFNGYTF. The CDR3 DNA reads TGTTCCAGCAGACTGGACAGGGGGTTTAATGGCTACACCTTC. V gene TRBV7-9 combines with J gene TRBJ1-2; 10 bases agree with TRBD1. Per germline, CDR1 SEHNR and CDR2 FQNEAQ (reference sequence). The CDR3 loop spans 14 amino acids.

The CDR3 here is CASSKSGGTSTDTQYF. The CDR3 DNA follows: TGTGCCAGCAGTAAATCCGGCGGGACGAGCACAGATACGCAGTATTTT. This rearrangement joins TRBV7-9 to TRBJ2-3; D may be TRBD2 (6 bases). Germline lookup yields CDR1 SEHNR and CDR2 FQNEAQ (reference sequence). The CDR3 is made up of 16 amino acids. The V gene lost 6 bases and the J gene lost 0 bases, with 16 bases spanning the gap. Using reference TRBV7-9 and TRBJ2-3 for the parts outside the CDR3, the full variable domain is DTGVSQNPRHKITKRGQNVTFRCDPISEHNRLYWYRQTLGQGPEFLTYFQNEAQLEKSRLLSDRFSAERPKGSFSTLEIQRTEQGDSAMYLCASSKSGGTSTDTQYFGPGTRLTVL.

The rearrangement joins TRBV28 to TRBJ2-7; TRBD2 is a possible D gene (5 bases). V dropped 2 bases and J dropped 2 bases, with 10 bases sitting between them. The CDR3 length is 14 residues. CDR1 MDHEN and CDR2 SYDVKM come from the germline V gene. The CDR3: CASSLGRGPYEQYF. The DNA for the CDR3 is TGTGCCAGCAGTTTAGGACGCGGGCCCTACGAGCAGTACTTC.

This chain links TRBV6-5 with TRBJ1-3; D is unresolved. V was pared by 0 bases and J by 4 bases, with 7 bases between. CDR1 is MNHEY, CDR2 SVGAGI, per germline. The CDR3 length is 14 residues. The CDR3 here is CASSYSIRGNTIYF. The CDR3 coding sequence is TGTGCCAGCAGTTACTCGATCAGGGGAAACACCATATATTTT.

The chain is built from TRBV10-3 and TRBJ1-6; D perhaps matches TRBD1 (6 bases). The CDR3 spans 13 residues. V was pared by 11 bases and J by 3 bases, with 11 bases between. The germline V gene encodes CDR1 ENHRY and CDR2 SYGVKD. In DNA, the CDR3 is TGTGCCCTCCGGACAGACTATAATTCACCCCTCCACTTT. Its translation: CALRTDYNSPLHF.

This clone has a single count. The chain uses TRBV4-1 and TRBJ1-1; no definite D call. Germline values: CDR1 MGHRA, CDR2 YSYEKL. This CDR3 contains 14 residues. The V end lost 4 bases, the J end lost 10 bases, and 19 bases lay between the germline ends. The CDR3 here is CASSPPTGGLRAFF. The CDR3 bases are TGCGCCAGCAGCCCGCCCACTGGAGGGCTGCGAGCTTTCTTT.

This clone was recorded only once. The rearrangement links TRBV9 to TRBJ1-6; D is perhaps TRBD1 (6 bases). The V end was cut by 0 bases, the J end by 7 bases, with 11 bases between. From germline, CDR1 is SGDLS and CDR2 YYNGEE. This CDR3 comprises 15 residues. The CDR3 sequence: CASSVGSGGNSPLHF. CDR3 nucleotides: TGTGCCAGCAGCGTAGGATCGGGGGGCAATTCACCCCTCCACTTT.

V usage is TRBV29-1 and J usage is TRBJ2-1; the D gene is possibly TRBD1 (6 bases). The CDR3 extends over 12 amino acids. Per germline, CDR1 SQVTM and CDR2 ANQGSEA. V was pared by 4 bases and J by 9 bases, with 13 bases between. The CDR3 DNA is TGCAGCGTTGTAAGTGGGACAATTGAGCAGTTCTTC. It is translated as CSVVSGTIEQFF.

The chain couples TRBV28 to TRBJ2-3, with D perhaps TRBD2 (5 bases). The germline gives CDR1 MDHEN, CDR2 SYDVKM. The CDR3 has 16 amino acids. V lost 5 bases, J lost 0 bases, and 15 bases lay in between. In DNA form, the CDR3 reads TGTGCCAGCAGTCCCCGAGGGAGAGGGAGCACAGATACGCAGTATTTT. Protein sequence: CASSPRGRGSTDTQYF.

The gene calls are TRBV7-9 and TRBJ2-1; 10 nucleotides match TRBD2. Germline V lookup: CDR1 SEHNR, CDR2 FQNEAQ (reference sequence). With 5 bases clipped from V and 7 bases from J, the junction kept 14 bases outside the gene matches. This CDR3 contains 17 residues. The CDR3 sequence: CASSQIVRTSGFNEQFF. CDR3 DNA sequence: TGTGCCAGCAGCCAGATTGTTCGGACTAGCGGCTTTAATGAGCAGTTCTTC.

The genes are TRBV9 and TRBJ1-6; 9 nucleotides align to TRBD1. Germline V gives CDR1 SGDLS, CDR2 YYNGEE. This CDR3 spans 13 amino acids. V trimming: 5 bases; J trimming: 10 bases; junction bases outside the gene matches: 4. CDR3 loop: CASSGTGYSPLHF. Here the CDR3 DNA reads TGTGCCAGCAGTGGGACAGGGTACTCACCCCTCCACTTT.

This chain uses TRBV9 with TRBJ1-6, with D uncertain. The germline V gene encodes CDR1 SGDLS and CDR2 YYNGEE. The CDR3 has 16 residues. V lost 4 bases and J lost 5, with 16 bases in between. CDR3 bases: TGTGCCAGCAGCCCCCGTCCTACCTTTAATAATTCACCCCTCCACTTT. Translated, it gives CASSPRPTFNNSPLHF.

V is TRBV7-6 and J is TRBJ2-5; 8 positions match TRBD2. The DNA end lines up better with TRBJ2-7; the J call may be wrong. Germline CDR1 and CDR2: SGHVS and FNYEAQ. The CDR3 spans 16 residues. The chain's CDR3 is CASSSLGGAGSYEQYF. The CDR3 nucleotides read TGTGCCAGCAGCTCCCTCGGGGGGGCAGGGTCCTACGAGCAGTACTTC.

This rearrangement joins TRBV28 to TRBJ1-1, with 7 bases fitting TRBD1. There are 13 residues in the CDR3. V shed 7 bases and J 1 base; nucleotides not matched to a gene: 3. CDR1 and CDR2 (germline): MDHEN, SYDVKM. The CDR3 sequence is CASMEGANTEAFF. The CDR3 DNA follows: TGTGCCAGCATGGAGGGGGCGAACACTGAAGCTTTCTTT.

J is TRBJ1-4 and V is TRBV7-9, with no clear D. Deletions cut 3 bases from V and 2 bases from J, with 7 bases between. The CDR3 loop spans 14 amino acids. CDR1 is SEHNR and CDR2 is FQNEAQ in the germline V gene (reference sequence). The CDR3 DNA sequence: TGTGCCAGCAGCTTCTACGGTACTAATGAAAAACTGTTTTTT. It codes for CASSFYGTNEKLFF.

This chain joins TRBV18 and TRBJ2-1, with 7 bases fitting TRBD2. CDR3 length equals 16 residues. With V trimmed by 3 bases and J by 0 bases, 5 bases remained unmatched. In germline, CDR1 is KGHSH, CDR2 LQKENI. This CDR3 is CASSPNLADSYNEQFF. In DNA form, the CDR3 reads TGTGCCAGCTCACCGAATCTAGCGGACTCCTACAATGAGCAGTTCTTC.

This clone was recorded once. V gene TRBV10-3 combines with J gene TRBJ2-5; a weak D match, TRBD2 (6 bases). CDR1 and CDR2 (germline): ENHRY, SYGVKD. The CDR3 loop spans 11 amino acids. V was shortened by 6 bases and J by 11 bases, with 13 bases between the two germline ends. CDR3 nucleotides: TGTGCCATCAGAGGCAGACGGGAGCAGTACTTC. Amino acid sequence: CAIRGRREQYF.

This clone was seen a few times. This chain connects TRBV7-2 to TRBJ2-3, with TRBD2 identical over 8 bases. The CDR3 is 15 amino acids. Germline V gene sequence: CDR1 SGHTA, CDR2 FQGNSA. The trim removed 1 base at V and 6 bases at J, leaving 6 bases unmatched. DNA for the CDR3: TGTGCCAGCAGCTTAGATAGCGGGGTCAGCGATACGCAGTATTTT. Its translation: CASSLDSGVSDTQYF.

This chain links TRBV6-5 with TRBJ1-2, with TRBD1 matching over 8 bases. Germline values: CDR1 MNHEY, CDR2 SVGAGI. The CDR3 is 13 residues long. V dropped 7 bases and J dropped 8; count of bases not matched to a gene: 9. CDR3 sequence: CASIQSGGTGYTF. DNA for the CDR3: TGTGCCAGCATTCAATCAGGGGGCACCGGCTACACCTTC.

The chain's CDR3 is CASQGWTSEAFF. CDR3 sequence (DNA): TGTGCCTCACAAGGGTGGACTTCCGAAGCTTTCTTT. The V call is TRBV2, the J call TRBJ1-1; D remains ambiguous. V was clipped by 11 bases and J by 8 bases, with 18 bases between them. The CDR3 contains 12 residues. Germline V CDR1 and CDR2: SNHLY, FYNNEI.

The chain is built from TRBV5-4 and TRBJ2-1; 8 positions match TRBD2. The V gene's germline CDR1 is SGHNT and CDR2 YYREEE (reference sequence). With 3 bases clipped from V and 10 bases from J, the junction kept 9 bases outside the gene matches. The CDR3 is 14 residues long. The CDR3 sequence: CASSSRGAGEEQFF. The CDR3, as DNA: TGTGCCAGCAGCTCCCGAGGAGCGGGAGAGGAGCAGTTCTTC.

This clone was recorded once. The rearrangement uses TRBV28 and TRBJ2-4, with D tentatively TRBD1 (6 bases). Germline V gene lookup returns CDR1 MDHEN and CDR2 SYDVKM. The CDR3 sequence is 15 residues long. V lost 7 bases and J lost 8, with 21 bases in between. DNA of the CDR3: TGTGCCAGCATTCCAAGGGGGACAAGTGGACACATTCAGTACTTC. It yields the protein CASIPRGTSGHIQYF. The full variable domain, in which reference TRBV28 and TRBJ2-4 provide the parts outside the CDR3, is DVKVTQSSRYLVKRTGEKVFLECVQDMDHENMFWYRQDPGLGLRLIYFSYDVKMKEKGDIPEGYSVSREKKERFSLILESASTNQTSMYLCASIPRGTSGHIQYFGAGTRLSVL.

This clone was recorded a few times. V is TRBV11-2 and J is TRBJ2-2, with 7 bases matching TRBD2. The V gene's germline CDR1 is SGHAT and CDR2 FQNNGV. This CDR3 spans 16 amino acids. The ends lost 9 bases at V and 4 bases at J; junction bases unmatched: 14. Written as DNA, the CDR3 is TGTGCCAGTCCAGCTCGAGGCGGGAGCGTCACCGGGGAGCTGTTTTTT. It encodes CASPARGGSVTGELFF.

This chain uses TRBV19 with TRBJ1-6; 7 nucleotides align to TRBD1. The CDR3 has 14 residues. V lost 5 bases and J lost 11; bases outside the gene matches: 9. The germline gives CDR1 LNHDA, CDR2 SQIVND (reference sequence). This CDR3 reads CASSRQGVSPPLHF. The CDR3 nucleotides read TGTGCCAGTAGTCGGCAGGGGGTTAGCCCACCCCTCCACTTT.